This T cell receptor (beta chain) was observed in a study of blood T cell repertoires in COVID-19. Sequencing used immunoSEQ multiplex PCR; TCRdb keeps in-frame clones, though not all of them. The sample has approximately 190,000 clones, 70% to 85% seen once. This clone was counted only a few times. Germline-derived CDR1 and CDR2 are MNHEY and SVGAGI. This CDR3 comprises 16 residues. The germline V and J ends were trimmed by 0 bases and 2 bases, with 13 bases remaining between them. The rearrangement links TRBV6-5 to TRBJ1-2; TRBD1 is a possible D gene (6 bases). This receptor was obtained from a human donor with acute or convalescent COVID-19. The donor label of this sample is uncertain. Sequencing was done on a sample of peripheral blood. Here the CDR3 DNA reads TGTGCCAGCAGTTACTCTTTGGGGGCAGGGAACTATGGCTACACCTTC. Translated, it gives CASSYSLGAGNYGYTF.